These T cell receptor beta chains were read from a single sample in a study of T cells in Graves' hyperthyroidism and ophthalmopathy. TCRdb re-called the multiplex PCR reads through MiXCR, storing one row per CDR3 protein. The table has approximately 690,000 distinct CDR3 sequences, more than 14% seen once. Sequencing was performed on blood. These receptors originate from a woman in her forties or fifties with Graves' ophthalmopathy. Each CDR3 is given with its conserved first and last residue. The D gene is left open where the match is weak. Size is stated for part of the rows, as once, few or many counts, or as a class when the clone is expanded.

size	V	D	J	CDR3	DNA
few	TRBV6-2/TRBV6-3	.	TRBJ1-5	CASSYVTADQPQHF	TGTGCCAGCAGTTACGTTACAGCCGATCAGCCCCAGCATTTT
few	TRBV27	.	TRBJ2-1	CASSLNLLSEQFF	TGTGCCAGCAGTTTAAACCTCCTCAGTGAGCAGTTCTTC
few	TRBV20-1	.	TRBJ2-7	CSASSLYEQYF	TGCAGTGCTTCGTCACTCTACGAGCAGTACTTC
few	TRBV4-1	.	TRBJ2-3	CASSQSRLVSTQYF	TGCGCCAGCAGCCAGAGCCGACTAGTCTCTACGCAGTATTTT
many	TRBV7-2	.	TRBJ2-7	CASSLVAGPGQPYF	TGTGCCAGCAGCTTAGTAGCGGGTCCGGGACAGCCGTACTTC
many	TRBV18	.	TRBJ1-3	CASSPQGNTIYF	TGTGCCAGCTCACCACAAGGAAACACCATATATTTT
few	TRBV9	TRBD2	TRBJ2-3	CASSVEALAGTDTQYF	TGTGCCAGCAGCGTAGAGGCACTAGCGGGTACAGATACGCAGTATTTT
many	TRBV9	.	TRBJ1-5	CASSVGLGGTDQPQHF	TGTGCCAGCAGCGTAGGGCTTGGAGGGACTGATCAGCCCCAGCATTTT
.	TRBV5-1	.	TRBJ1-3	CASSTGTAGNTIYF	TGTGCCAGCAGCACGGGGACCGCTGGAAACACCATATATTTT
.	TRBV29-1	.	TRBJ1-5	CSVPRQDSNQPQHF	TGCAGCGTCCCGAGACAGGATAGCAATCAGCCCCAGCATTTT
many	TRBV12-3/TRBV12-4	TRBD1	TRBJ2-1	CASRPDRGEQFF	TGTGCCAGCAGGCCCGACAGGGGCGAGCAGTTCTTC
many	TRBV11-2	.	TRBJ2-3	CASSLVGQDTQYF	TGTGCCAGCAGCCTCGTGGGCCAGGATACGCAGTATTTT
few	TRBV29-1	.	TRBJ2-1	CSGTGLVMLEQFF	TGCAGCGGCACGGGTTTGGTCATGCTTGAGCAGTTCTTC
few	TRBV29-1	.	TRBJ2-7	CSAGDGDSYEQYF	TGCAGCGCTGGGGACGGAGACTCCTACGAGCAGTACTTC
many	TRBV6-2/TRBV6-3	TRBD2	TRBJ2-1	CASSFREGISNEQFF	TGTGCCAGCAGTTTCCGGGAGGGCATATCCAATGAGCAGTTCTTC
many	TRBV7-8	TRBD1	TRBJ2-7	CASSPGTGRSTYEQYF	TGTGCCAGCAGCCCAGGGACAGGGCGGTCGACCTACGAGCAGTACTTC
.	TRBV9	.	TRBJ1-4	CASSRTSGPTNEKLFF	TGTGCCAGCAGCCGAACGTCAGGGCCAACTAATGAAAAACTGTTTTTT
.	TRBV4-3	TRBD2	TRBJ2-7	CASSQDHLAGPYEQYF	TGCGCCAGCAGCCAAGATCACCTAGCGGGGCCCTACGAGCAGTACTTC